A selection of T cell receptor beta chains follows, all from one sample in a study. TCRdb called the 5' RACE reads again in MiXCR, with one record for every CDR3 protein. The table includes roughly 54,000 distinct CDR3 sequences, 15% to 20% detected once. Sequencing was carried out using naive CD4+ T cells sorted from blood. Receptor source: a female donor with breast cancer. Each CDR3 is given with its conserved first and last residue. The D gene is left open where the match is weak. Where a row states a size, it is once, few, many or the class of an expanded clone; other rows omit it.

V: TRBV27
J: TRBJ2-3
D: TRBD2
size: .
CDR3: CASSRTSGCGDTQYF
DNA: TGTGCCAGCAGCCGGACTAGCGGGTGTGGAGATACGCAGTACTTT

V: TRBV6-1
J: TRBJ1-2
D: .
size: few
CDR3: CASRDGPPEYGYTF
DNA: TGTGCCAGCCGGGACGGCCCTCCGGAATATGGCTACACCTTC

V: TRBV29-1
J: TRBJ2-3
D: TRBD2
size: many
CDR3: CSVTSGRFKDTQYF
DNA: TGCAGCGTCACTAGCGGGAGATTTAAAGATACGCAGTATTTT

V: TRBV2
J: TRBJ2-1
D: TRBD2
size: few
CDR3: CASKSGGPRTNEQFF
DNA: TGTGCCAGCAAGTCGGGGGGGCCGCGGACAAATGAGCAGTTCTTC

V: TRBV5-1
J: TRBJ1-1
D: .
size: few
CDR3: CASSHGTLAEAFF
DNA: TGCGCCAGCAGCCACGGGACACTGGCTGAAGCTTTCTTT

V: TRBV6-6
J: TRBJ1-5
D: TRBD1
size: few
CDR3: CASSETGDQPQHF
DNA: TGTGCCAGCAGTGAAACAGGGGATCAGCCCCAGCATTTT

V: TRBV7-2
J: TRBJ1-2
D: .
size: many
CDR3: CASINPGYGYTF
DNA: TGTGCCAGCATCAATCCGGGATATGGCTACACCTTC

V: TRBV28
J: TRBJ2-6
D: TRBD2
size: few
CDR3: CASSPGLAGGGGSGANVLTF
DNA: TGCGCCAGCAGTCCGGGACTAGCGGGAGGAGGAGGATCCGGGGCCAACGTCCTGACTTTC

V: TRBV28
J: TRBJ1-2
D: .
size: few
CDR3: CASSQGDYGYTF
DNA: TGTGCCAGCAGTCAAGGGGACTATGGCTACACCTTC

V: TRBV5-1
J: TRBJ2-5
D: .
size: many
CDR3: CASSLVGRRMETQYF
DNA: TGCGCCAGCAGCCTGGTTGGCAGGCGGATGGAGACCCAGTACTTC

V: TRBV20-1
J: TRBJ1-2
D: .
size: many
CDR3: CSARAGAEGYTF
DNA: TGCAGTGCTAGAGCAGGGGCGGAAGGCTACACCTTC

V: TRBV7-3
J: TRBJ1-1
D: .
size: many
CDR3: CASSLGENTEAFF
DNA: TGTGCCAGCAGCTTGGGAGAGAACACTGAAGCTTTCTTT

V: TRBV7-9
J: TRBJ2-7
D: TRBD2
size: few
CDR3: CASSLAGLAGYEQYF
DNA: TGTGCCAGCAGCTTAGCTGGACTAGCGGGGTACGAGCAGTACTTC

V: TRBV5-5
J: TRBJ1-1
D: .
size: once
CDR3: CASSLTQEINTEAFF
DNA: TGTGCCAGCAGCTTGACACAGGAGATAAACACTGAAGCTTTCTTT

V: TRBV4-1
J: TRBJ2-2
D: .
size: few
CDR3: CASSQGGSGELFF
DNA: TGCGCCAGCAGCCAAGGGGGATCCGGGGAGCTGTTTTTT

V: TRBV12-3/TRBV12-4
J: TRBJ1-3
D: TRBD1
size: .
CDR3: CASSRRGQGRRNTIYF
DNA: TGTGCCAGCAGTCGTAGGGGACAGGGGAGAAGAAACACCATATATTTT

V: TRBV7-2
J: TRBJ1-3
D: .
size: .
CDR3: CASSPKSNSGNTIYF
DNA: TGTGCCAGCAGCCCAAAATCCAACTCTGGAAACACCATATATTTT

V: TRBV28
J: TRBJ2-3
D: .
size: .
CDR3: CASSPQPRYTTLPSTDTQYF
DNA: TGTGCCAGCAGCCCGCAGCCTCGGTACACGACACTCCCGAGCACAGATACGCAGTATTTT

V: TRBV7-2
J: TRBJ2-7
D: TRBD1
size: .
CDR3: CASSTTGGESYEQYF
DNA: TGTGCCAGCAGCACGACAGGGGGGGAATCCTACGAGCAGTACTTC

V: TRBV5-1
J: TRBJ1-4
D: .
size: .
CDR3: CVSSLGASINEKLFF
DNA: TGCGTCAGCAGCTTGGGGGCCTCTATTAATGAAAAACTGTTTTTT

V: TRBV24-1
J: TRBJ1-1
D: TRBD1
size: .
CDR3: CATKGGVLNTEAFF
DNA: TGTGCCACCAAAGGGGGCGTTCTGAACACTGAAGCTTTCTTT

V: TRBV7-3
J: TRBJ2-7
D: TRBD2
size: many
CDR3: CASSLRAGDYEQYF
DNA: TGTGCCAGCAGCTTAAGAGCGGGGGACTACGAGCAGTACTTC

V: TRBV12-3/TRBV12-4
J: TRBJ1-5
D: .
size: many
CDR3: CASGDWGRMDQPQHF
DNA: TGTGCCAGCGGCGACTGGGGGCGTATGGATCAGCCCCAGCATTTT

V: TRBV12-3/TRBV12-4
J: TRBJ2-1
D: TRBD1
size: .
CDR3: CASRGGTGGYYNEQFF
DNA: TGTGCCAGCAGGGGCGGGACAGGGGGATACTACAATGAGCAGTTCTTC

V: TRBV20-1
J: TRBJ2-3
D: TRBD2
size: few
CDR3: CSASYSGRTDTQYF
DNA: TGCAGTGCTAGTTATAGCGGGAGGACAGATACGCAGTATTTT

V: TRBV3-1
J: TRBJ2-1
D: .
size: few
CDR3: CASSRPPEDEQFF
DNA: TGTGCCAGCAGCCGGCCACCTGAAGATGAGCAGTTCTTC

V: TRBV5-1
J: TRBJ2-1
D: .
size: .
CDR3: CASSYGGRFYNEQFF
DNA: TGCGCCAGCAGCTATGGGGGGAGATTCTACAATGAGCAGTTCTTC

V: TRBV11-2
J: TRBJ2-1
D: .
size: few
CDR3: CASSLVRGRGSNEQFF
DNA: TGTGCCAGCAGCTTAGTGAGGGGCAGGGGAAGCAATGAGCAGTTCTTC

V: TRBV20-1
J: TRBJ1-4
D: TRBD1
size: many
CDR3: CSAREGGEEKLFF
DNA: TGCAGTGCTAGAGAAGGGGGCGAAGAAAAACTGTTTTTT

V: TRBV18
J: TRBJ2-5
D: .
size: few
CDR3: CASSPLNGKEETQYF
DNA: TGTGCCAGCTCACCACTTAACGGGAAGGAAGAGACCCAGTACTTC

V: TRBV5-6
J: TRBJ2-5
D: .
size: many
CDR3: CASSFGNSGETQYF
DNA: TGTGCCAGCAGCTTCGGCAACAGCGGCGAGACCCAGTACTTC

V: TRBV6-6
J: TRBJ2-7
D: TRBD2
size: many
CDR3: CASRREGEQYF
DNA: TGTGCCAGCAGACGGGAGGGCGAGCAGTACTTC

V: TRBV20-1
J: TRBJ2-5
D: .
size: few
CDR3: CSASPRRQSEETQYF
DNA: TGCAGTGCTAGCCCTCGGAGGCAGTCCGAGGAGACCCAGTACTTC

V: TRBV7-3
J: TRBJ1-1
D: .
size: many
CDR3: CASSFNGNTEAFF
DNA: TGTGCCAGCAGCTTTAATGGTAACACTGAAGCTTTCTTT

V: TRBV6-2/TRBV6-3
J: TRBJ1-1
D: .
size: .
CDR3: CASSYSGDSSEAFF
DNA: TGTGCCAGCAGTTACTCCGGGGATTCGTCTGAAGCTTTCTTT

V: TRBV20-1
J: TRBJ1-5
D: .
size: many
CDR3: CSAGGGLGSNQPQHF
DNA: TGCAGTGCTGGAGGAGGGCTCGGAAGCAATCAGCCCCAGCATTTT

V: TRBV12-3/TRBV12-4
J: TRBJ2-7
D: .
size: .
CDR3: CASSLLQTTYEQYF
DNA: TGTGCCAGCAGTTTGCTACAGACAACCTACGAGCAGTACTTC

V: TRBV7-2
J: TRBJ2-1
D: .
size: medium-sized
CDR3: CASSPRQAPEQFF
DNA: TGTGCCAGCAGCCCGAGACAAGCCCCTGAGCAGTTCTTC

V: TRBV12-3/TRBV12-4
J: TRBJ1-3
D: .
size: few
CDR3: CASSFDNGNTIYF
DNA: TGTGCCAGCAGTTTCGACAATGGAAACACCATATATTTT

V: TRBV5-1
J: TRBJ2-4
D: .
size: .
CDR3: CASSEAGQNIQYF
DNA: TGCGCCAGCAGCGAAGCGGGACAGAACATTCAGTACTTC

V: TRBV24-1
J: TRBJ2-2
D: TRBD1
size: .
CDR3: CATSDSGQGVTGELFF
DNA: TGTGCCACCAGTGATTCGGGACAGGGAGTCACCGGGGAGCTGTTTTTT

V: TRBV20-1
J: TRBJ1-1
D: .
size: medium-sized
CDR3: CSARGGATGLVSTEAFF
DNA: TGCAGTGCTAGAGGGGGGGCTACAGGGCTTGTTAGCACTGAAGCTTTCTTT

V: TRBV19
J: TRBJ1-2
D: .
size: few
CDR3: CASSIDPGPNYGYTF
DNA: TGTGCCAGTAGTATAGATCCAGGCCCTAACTATGGCTACACCTTC

V: TRBV29-1
J: TRBJ2-6
D: .
size: .
CDR3: CSVEGGPGANVLTF
DNA: TGCAGCGTTGAGGGGGGCCCAGGGGCCAACGTCCTGACTTTC

V: TRBV7-8
J: TRBJ2-7
D: .
size: many
CDR3: CASSLLTGGLYEQYF
DNA: TGTGCCAGCAGCTTATTGACAGGCGGTCTTTACGAGCAGTACTTC

V: TRBV5-1
J: TRBJ2-3
D: .
size: .
CDR3: CATTTGRKTDTQYF
DNA: TGCGCCACTACGACGGGCCGAAAAACAGATACGCAGTATTTT

V: TRBV6-1
J: TRBJ2-3
D: TRBD2
size: .
CDR3: CASSEFPSGAGDTQYF
DNA: TGTGCCAGCAGTGAATTTCCTAGCGGAGCAGGGGATACGCAGTATTTT

V: TRBV7-6
J: TRBJ2-5
D: .
size: few
CDR3: CASNRIGETQYF
DNA: TGTGCCAGCAACCGGATAGGGGAGACCCAGTACTTC

V: TRBV7-2
J: TRBJ1-6
D: .
size: few
CDR3: CASSKTGFRSPLHF
DNA: TGTGCCAGCAGCAAGACAGGTTTCCGATCACCCCTCCACTTT

V: TRBV10-3
J: TRBJ1-5
D: TRBD1
size: many
CDR3: CATETGTIPSNQPQHF
DNA: TGTGCCACCGAGACAGGGACAATCCCTAGCAATCAGCCCCAGCATTTT

V: TRBV28
J: TRBJ1-6
D: TRBD1
size: few
CDR3: CASRLLTGYNSPLHF
DNA: TGTGCCAGCAGGCTATTGACAGGGTATAATTCACCCCTCCACTTT

V: TRBV30
J: TRBJ2-3
D: TRBD2
size: .
CDR3: CAWRSTSGRSDTQYF
DNA: TGTGCCTGGAGGTCGACTAGCGGGAGGTCAGATACGCAGTATTTT

V: TRBV20-1
J: TRBJ1-1
D: TRBD1
size: few
CDR3: CSASGQGAHTEAFF
DNA: TGCAGTGCGTCGGGACAGGGGGCCCACACTGAAGCTTTCTTT

V: TRBV7-9
J: TRBJ1-1
D: .
size: .
CDR3: CASSNPGGNTEAFF
DNA: TGTGCCAGCAGTAACCCCGGGGGGAACACTGAAGCTTTCTTT

V: TRBV6-5
J: TRBJ2-3
D: .
size: few
CDR3: CASSYRGNPDTQYF
DNA: TGTGCCAGCAGTTACCGGGGCAACCCAGATACGCAGTATTTT

V: TRBV5-1
J: TRBJ2-7
D: .
size: .
CDR3: CASSTAYSYEQYF
DNA: TGCGCCAGCAGTACGGCTTACTCCTACGAGCAGTACTTC

V: TRBV5-1
J: TRBJ2-1
D: TRBD1
size: .
CDR3: CASSPSGQVYNEQFF
DNA: TGCGCCAGCAGTCCTTCGGGACAGGTCTACAATGAGCAGTTCTTC